This TCR beta chain stems from a study of neurological immune-mediated disorders. Study observations and caveats: Across subjects, no CDR3 amino acid sequence appeared in expanded clones of more than one subject, a finding that suggested private repertoires in all groups.

MiXCR, run by TCRdb on the 5' RACE reads, gives a single entry per CDR3 protein. The table has around 50,000 distinct CDR3 sequences, around 17% seen once; the top ten hold about 4.2%. With respect to this clonotype: Its specificity is not known.

Germline V gene sequence: CDR1 SGHRS, CDR2 YFSETQ. There are 14 residues in the CDR3. V gave up 9 bases and J gave up 13 bases, with 26 bases separating them. The sequence was collected from a man in his sixties in good health. Sequencing was performed on PBMCs. The chain employs TRBV5-1 and TRBJ2-1; D might be TRBD2 (6 bases). The CDR3 region has the DNA TGCGCCACCCAGAGTACAACGGGAGAGGGAGATCAGTTCTTC. Encoded protein: CATQSTTGEGDQFF.